Listed below are T cell receptor beta chains from one sample, sequenced in a study of blood T cell repertoires in COVID-19. The method was immunoSEQ multiplex PCR; TCRdb's version includes in-frame clones alone and lacks a portion of them. The sample records roughly 500,000 clones, approximately 85% being singletons. Sequenced: peripheral blood. Every receptor here comes from a human donor in a cohort sampled during active COVID-19. CDR3s include the opening cysteine and the closing phenylalanine or tryptophan. Fields, in order: V gene, clone size, J gene, D gene, CDR3 DNA, CDR3 protein. A D gene is named only where the DNA matches it firmly. Size is omitted from some rows. Given values are once, few, many or a class for expanded clones.

>TRBV28|NA|TRBJ2-7|TRBD1
TGTGCCAGCACCTTGACAGGGAGCTCCTACGAGCAGTACTTC
CASTLTGSSYEQYF
>TRBV30|NA|TRBJ1-2|TRBD1
TGTGCCTGGAGACGGCAGGGGGCAGGCTACACCTTC
CAWRRQGAGYTF
>TRBV18|NA|TRBJ1-4|NA
TGTGCCAGCTCACCACAACGTCGTCAGGGTGGCGAAAAACTGTTTTTT
CASSPQRRQGGEKLFF
>TRBV19|NA|TRBJ1-1|NA
TGTGCCAGTAGACCGCACCAAGAGGTGGGGAACACTGAAGCTTTCTTT
CASRPHQEVGNTEAFF
>TRBV9|NA|TRBJ2-1|NA
TGTGCCAGCAGCGTAGGCGGGTCTAGCTCCTACAATGAGCAGTTCTTC
CASSVGGSSSYNEQFF
>TRBV30|once|TRBJ2-3|TRBD2
TGTGCCTGGAGTAGACTAGCGGGGTTCACAGATACGCAGTATTTT
CAWSRLAGFTDTQYF
>TRBV3-1/TRBV3-2|NA|TRBJ1-3|NA
TGTGCCAGCAGCCAAGGGCAGGGTCCAGGGAACACCATATATTTT
CASSQGQGPGNTIYF
>TRBV3-1/TRBV3-2|NA|TRBJ2-2|NA
TGTGCCAGCAGCCAAATAGCGGCGAACACCGGGGAGCTGTTTTTT
CASSQIAANTGELFF
>TRBV6-5|once|TRBJ1-2|TRBD1
TGTGCCAGCAGGACCCCAGGACAGGCGATACGTGGCTACACCTTC
CASRTPGQAIRGYTF
>TRBV6-5|NA|TRBJ1-2|NA
TGTGCCAGCAGTTCGGGCACCGGGGCTAACTATGGCTACACCTTC
CASSSGTGANYGYTF
>TRBV25-1|NA|TRBJ2-6|NA
TGTGCCAGCGCACCAACTTGGGCCAACGTCCTGACTTTC
CASAPTWANVLTF
>TRBV28|NA|TRBJ1-2|NA
TGTGCCAGCAGTTCTGGGGCCGCGTGGGTGGCCGGAGGCTACACCTTC
CASSSGAAWVAGGYTF
>TRBV4-3|NA|TRBJ2-2|TRBD1
TGCGCCAGCAGCCAAGGCTCAGGGGGAACCGGGGAGCTGTTTTTT
CASSQGSGGTGELFF
>TRBV4-2|NA|TRBJ2-3|TRBD2
TGTGCCAGCAGCCAAGGTGGAGCGGGGGCATCAGATACGCAGTATTTT
CASSQGGAGASDTQYF
>TRBV27|once|TRBJ1-2|NA
TGTGCCAGCAGTTTAGAGGGGAGGTTGGGTGGCTACACCTTC
CASSLEGRLGGYTF
>TRBV18|NA|TRBJ1-5|NA
TGTGCCAGCTCACCCTCGGGGGGGGCCGATCAGCCCCAGCATTTT
CASSPSGGADQPQHF
>TRBV7-9|NA|TRBJ2-2|TRBD2
TGTGCCAGTTTACTAGCGGGAGGGCCTTTAAGCACCGGGGAGCTGTTTTTT
CASLLAGGPLSTGELFF
>TRBV6-5|NA|TRBJ1-2|NA
TGTGCCAGCAGCTCAAGCGGCCCTTATGGCTACACCTTC
CASSSSGPYGYTF
>TRBV10-3|NA|TRBJ1-2|TRBD1
TGTGCCATCAGGCTGGGGGACAGCCATGGCTACACCTTC
CAIRLGDSHGYTF
>TRBV19|once|TRBJ1-2|TRBD1
TGTGCCAGTAGTTCAAGGCGACAGGGAATAGCTCGTGTTGGCTACACCTTC
CASSSRRQGIARVGYTF
>TRBV5-1|NA|TRBJ1-2|TRBD1
TGCGCCAGCAGCTCTGGACAGGGGAGCTATGGCTACACCTTC
CASSSGQGSYGYTF
>TRBV30|once|TRBJ1-6|NA
TGTGCCTGGAGTACCGGACAGCTGGATTCACCCCTCCACTTT
CAWSTGQLDSPLHF
>TRBV30|NA|TRBJ2-2|NA
TGTGCCTGGAGTGGAGTTCTCACCGGGGAGCTGTTTTTT
CAWSGVLTGELFF
>TRBV6-4|NA|TRBJ2-1|TRBD1
TGTGCCAGCAGAGAAGGGACAGGCTCCTACAATGAGCAGTTCTTC
CASREGTGSYNEQFF
>TRBV27|NA|TRBJ1-2|NA
TGTGCCAGCAGTTCCTTGGGGGGGGCCGCTGGAAACTATGGCTACACCTTC
CASSSLGGAAGNYGYTF
>TRBV28|once|TRBJ2-5|TRBD2
TGTGCCAGCAGATTAAGACTAGCGGGAGCCCAAGAGACCCAGTACTTC
CASRLRLAGAQETQYF
>TRBV5-4|NA|TRBJ2-5|TRBD2
TGTGCCAGCAGCCCGATGACGGGACTAGCGGCTAACGGCCAAGAGACCCAGTACTTC
CASSPMTGLAANGQETQYF
>TRBV20-1|NA|TRBJ1-6|TRBD1
TGCAGTGCTAGTCCCCCAGGACAGGGATGGAATTCACCCCTCCACTTT
CSASPPGQGWNSPLHF
>TRBV12-5|NA|TRBJ2-7|TRBD2
TGTGCTAGTGGTCCCCCCGGTAGAGCGGGGGACTACGAGCAGTACTTC
CASGPPGRAGDYEQYF
>TRBV9|NA|TRBJ2-3|TRBD1
TGTGCCAGCAGCTTGGACAGGGACACAGATACGCAGTATTTT
CASSLDRDTDTQYF
>TRBV19|NA|TRBJ2-3|NA
TGTGCCAGTAGTAGCGGGTTCAGATACACAGATACGCAGTATTTT
CASSSGFRYTDTQYF
>TRBV27|NA|TRBJ2-3|TRBD2
TGTGCCACCGCGCTGGGGGGAGCTAGCGGGAGTGGTACGCAGTATTTT
CATALGGASGSGTQYF
>TRBV12-3/TRBV12-4|once|TRBJ2-5|NA
TGTGCCAGCAGGGTAGTGGAGACCCAGTACTTC
CASRVVETQYF
>TRBV3-1/TRBV3-2|NA|TRBJ2-3|NA
TGTGCCAGCAGCCAATCCCGTCGGGGGTCGGATACGCAGTATTTT
CASSQSRRGSDTQYF
>TRBV30|NA|TRBJ1-3|NA
TGTGCCTGGAGTGGGGGGCCCTCTGGAAACACCATATATTTT
CAWSGGPSGNTIYF
>TRBV19|few|TRBJ2-1|NA
TGTGCCAGTAGGGGAGGGGGGCTAAATGAGCAGTTCTTC
CASRGGGLNEQFF
>TRBV5-1|NA|TRBJ2-3|NA
TGCGCCAGCAGCTTGTCTGAGGATACGCAGTATTTT
CASSLSEDTQYF
>TRBV27|NA|TRBJ1-4|NA
TGTGCCAGCAGTCGACCCGAGGGTGAAAACCTTGCAACTAATGAAAAACTGTTTTTT
CASSRPEGENLATNEKLFF
>TRBV9|NA|TRBJ1-2|NA
TGTGCCAGCAGCGTAGGGACTCTCTATGGCTACACCTTC
CASSVGTLYGYTF
>TRBV7-9|once|TRBJ1-5|NA
TGTGCCAGCGCTAATAGCAATCAGCCCCAGCATTTT
CASANSNQPQHF
>TRBV6-5|NA|TRBJ2-1|TRBD2
TGTGCCAGCAAACTTAGCGGGAGTAACAATGAGCAGTTCTTC
CASKLSGSNNEQFF
>TRBV10-3|NA|TRBJ1-3|NA
TGTGCCTCCCTAACAGGCAACTCTGGAAACACCATATATTTT
CASLTGNSGNTIYF
>TRBV10-3|NA|TRBJ1-2|TRBD1
TGTGCCATCACTCAGGACAGGGTGTATGGCTACACCTTC
CAITQDRVYGYTF
>TRBV9|NA|TRBJ2-6|NA
TGTGCCAGCAGCAGACCCACTAGTGCTGGGGCCAACGTCCTGACTTTC
CASSRPTSAGANVLTF
>TRBV4-1|NA|TRBJ2-3|TRBD2
TGCGCCAGCAGCCAAGATAGGACTAGCGGGAGTTTCACAGATACGCAGTATTTT
CASSQDRTSGSFTDTQYF
>TRBV6-5|NA|TRBJ2-7|NA
TGTGCCAGCAAAGGTCAGGGGGGACCCTCCTACGAGCAGTACTTC
CASKGQGGPSYEQYF
>TRBV7-2|NA|TRBJ2-3|TRBD2
TGTGCCAGCAGCAATCAACGACTAGCATCTGATACGCAGTATTTT
CASSNQRLASDTQYF
>TRBV15|NA|TRBJ1-4|NA
TGTGCCACCAGCAGGGATGGGGGCGGGCTAAATGAAAAACTGTTTTTT
CATSRDGGGLNEKLFF
>TRBV27|NA|TRBJ2-3|NA
TGTGCCAGCAGTTCCCCCCGGGGGGCGGACTACACAGATACGCAGTATTTT
CASSSPRGADYTDTQYF
>TRBV30|NA|TRBJ2-5|NA
TGTGCCTGGGAGCTCCGTTGGGCGGAGACCCAGTACTTC
CAWELRWAETQYF
>TRBV9|NA|TRBJ2-1|TRBD2
TGTGCCAGCAGCCATGGGCGGGAGTTACGGTCCTACAATGAGCAGTTCTTC
CASSHGRELRSYNEQFF
>TRBV28|once|TRBJ2-5|TRBD2
TGTGCCAGCAGTCTTTTAGCGGGAGCCGTAGAGACCCAGTACTTC
CASSLLAGAVETQYF
>TRBV9|NA|TRBJ1-1|NA
TGTGCCAGCAGCGCAAGGGGGACGGGGCTTATGAACACTGAAGCTTTCTTT
CASSARGTGLMNTEAFF
>TRBV28|NA|TRBJ2-1|NA
TGTGCCGTCGGGAGCTCCTACAATGAGCAGTTCTTC
CAVGSSYNEQFF